This T cell receptor beta chain was documented in a study of cytomegalovirus exposure and HLA in healthy donors. This CDR3 has 14 amino acids. The donors comprised healthy bone marrow donors. PCR was performed using 60 Vbeta and 13 Jbeta primers. Only in-frame clones appear in the TCRdb table, and some are missing; sequencing was by immunoSEQ multiplex PCR. The sample holds under 200,000 clones, over 70% seen once. The V gene is TRBV21-1, the J gene TRBJ1-2; no DNA check was done on the table's D call, TRBD1. TRBV21-1 is assigned pseudogene status. The sample comprised PBMCs. The sequence came from a man in his forties in good health and CMV-seronegative. In DNA, the CDR3 is TGTGCCAGCAGCAAATACCACAGGAACTATGGCTACACCTTC. Its protein product is CASSKYHRNYGYTF.